What follows are 7 T cell receptor beta chains derived from one specimen sequenced in a study of regulatory T cells in long-lasting Graves disease. Time point in this sample: persistent/refractory GD, antithyroid drugs over 5 years with positive TRAb. RNA extracted from PBMCs served as the sequencing template. CDR3 regions were amplified by Arm-PCR using iRepertoire HTBI primers to build TCR beta libraries. TCRdb reprocessed the multiplex PCR reads via MiXCR and lists one record per CDR3 protein. Among 430,000 or so distinct CDR3 sequences listed, around 20% were seen once. The input for sequencing was peripheral blood mononuclear cells (PBMCs), taken when the disease was refractory, from a patient treated with antithyroid drugs. These receptors originate from a female donor with Graves disease.

The chain has TRBV2 and TRBJ2-5, with 12 bases that match TRBD1. J was trimmed by 5 bases and V by 6 bases; bases with no gene match: 4. The CDR3 contains 14 residues. The germline V gene encodes CDR1 SNHLY and CDR2 FYNNEI. The CDR3 region has the DNA TGTGCCAGCAGAGGGACAGGGGGCTTGGAGACCCAGTACTTC. Amino acid sequence: CASRGTGGLETQYF.

The sample holds one count of this clonotype. J is TRBJ1-4 and V is TRBV4-1; the D is unclear. The CDR3 spans 13 residues. The germline V gene encodes CDR1 MGHRA and CDR2 YSYEKL. V gave up 2 bases and J gave up 7 bases, with 8 bases separating them. This CDR3 reads CASSQIGREKLFF. CDR3 in DNA: TGCGCCAGCAGCCAAATCGGTCGTGAAAAACTGTTTTTT.

This clonotype was detected only a few times. The chain has TRBV7-3 and TRBJ2-2; D gene unclear. Germline loops: CDR1 SGHTA, CDR2 FQGTGA. The CDR3 runs to 12 residues. Trimming stripped 5 bases from V and 5 bases from J, with 6 bases between. The CDR3 is CASSLQTGELFF. In nucleotides, the CDR3 is TGTGCCAGCAGCCTTCAGACCGGGGAGCTGTTTTTT.

This clonotype was counted between two and nine times. V is TRBV4-1 and J is TRBJ2-3; D not resolved. CDR1 is MGHRA, CDR2 YSYEKL, per germline. There are 16 residues in the CDR3. V lost 1 base to trimming and J lost 1 base, with 12 bases between them. CDR3 in amino acids: CASSQGFVVGTDTQYF. The CDR3 nucleotides read TGCGCCAGCAGCCAAGGATTTGTGGTCGGCACAGATACGCAGTATTTT.

Regarding this clonotype: This clone may be a read error of a much larger clone one base away. V is TRBV15 and J is TRBJ1-4; TRBD1 is a possible D gene (5 bases). CDR1 and CDR2 (germline): LNHNV, YYDKDF (reference sequence). CDR3 length: 15 residues. V gave up 3 bases and J gave up 3 bases, with 11 bases separating them. Written as DNA, the CDR3 is TGTGCCACCAGCAGTGGATCGGGGGCTAATGAAAAACTGTTTTTT. Amino acids: CATSSGSGANEKLFF.

Comments on this clonotype: Possible read error: a much larger clone is one base away. The J gene is TRBJ1-2, the V gene TRBV2; TRBD1 matches 9 bases. The length of the CDR3 is 13 residues. Germline loops: CDR1 SNHLY, CDR2 FYNNEI. V was clipped by 7 bases and J by 7 bases; unmatched bases: 7. In DNA, the CDR3 is TGTGCCAGCAAGGGAGGGGACAGGGCTGGCTACACCTTC. Translated, it gives CASKGGDRAGYTF.

This clonotype came up a few times. The V gene is TRBV6-5, the J gene TRBJ1-3; D remains ambiguous. CDR1 and CDR2 (germline): MNHEY, SVGAGI. This CDR3 is 13 amino acids long. V shed 2 bases and J shed 4 bases, with 6 bases lying between them. CDR3 nucleotide sequence: TGTGCCAGCAGTTACCGCAGGGGAAACACCATATATTTT. This codes for CASSYRRGNTIYF.